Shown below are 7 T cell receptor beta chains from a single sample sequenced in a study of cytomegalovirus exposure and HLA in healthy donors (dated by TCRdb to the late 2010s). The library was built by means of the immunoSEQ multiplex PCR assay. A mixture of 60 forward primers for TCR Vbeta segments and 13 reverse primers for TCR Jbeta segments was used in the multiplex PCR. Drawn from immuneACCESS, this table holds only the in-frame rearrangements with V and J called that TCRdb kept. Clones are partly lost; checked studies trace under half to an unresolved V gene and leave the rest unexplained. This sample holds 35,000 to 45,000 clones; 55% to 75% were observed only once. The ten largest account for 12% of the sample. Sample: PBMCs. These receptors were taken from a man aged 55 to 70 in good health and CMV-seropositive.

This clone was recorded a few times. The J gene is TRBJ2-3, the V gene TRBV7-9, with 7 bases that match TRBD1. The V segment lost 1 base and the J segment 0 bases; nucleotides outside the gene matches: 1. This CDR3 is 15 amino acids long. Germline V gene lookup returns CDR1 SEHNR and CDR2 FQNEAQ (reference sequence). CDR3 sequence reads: CASSLVGQSTDTQYF. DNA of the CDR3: TGTGCCAGCAGCTTAGTGGGACAGAGCACAGATACGCAGTATTTT.

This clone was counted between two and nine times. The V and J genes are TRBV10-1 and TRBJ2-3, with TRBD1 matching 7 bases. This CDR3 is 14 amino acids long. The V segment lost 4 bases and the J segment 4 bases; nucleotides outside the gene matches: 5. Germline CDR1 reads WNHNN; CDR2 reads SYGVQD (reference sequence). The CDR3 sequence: CASSAQGLADTQYF. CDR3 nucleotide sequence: TGCGCCAGCAGTGCACAGGGGTTGGCAGATACGCAGTATTTT.

The CDR3 reads CASKAGPSYEQYF. The CDR3 DNA reads TGTGCCAGTAAGGCGGGACCTTCCTACGAGCAGTACTTC. The rearrangement joins TRBV19 to TRBJ2-7, with D perhaps TRBD2 (6 bases). The ends were cut back, 7 bases at V and 1 base at J, with 11 bases in the middle. The CDR3 totals 13 residues. Germline V gene data show CDR1 as LNHDA and CDR2 as SQIVND (reference sequence).

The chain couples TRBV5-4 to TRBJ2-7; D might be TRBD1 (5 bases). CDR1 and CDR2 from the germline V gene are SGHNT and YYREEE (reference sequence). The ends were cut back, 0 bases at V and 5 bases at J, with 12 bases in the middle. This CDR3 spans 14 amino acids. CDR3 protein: CASSLGREGDEQYF. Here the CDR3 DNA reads TGTGCCAGCAGCTTGGGCCGTGAAGGGGACGAGCAGTACTTC.

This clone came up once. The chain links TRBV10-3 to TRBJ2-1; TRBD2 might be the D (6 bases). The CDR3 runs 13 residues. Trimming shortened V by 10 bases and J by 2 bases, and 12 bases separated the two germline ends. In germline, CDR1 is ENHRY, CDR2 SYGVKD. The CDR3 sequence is CATIADPYNEQFF. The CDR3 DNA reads TGTGCCACAATAGCGGATCCCTACAATGAGCAGTTCTTC.

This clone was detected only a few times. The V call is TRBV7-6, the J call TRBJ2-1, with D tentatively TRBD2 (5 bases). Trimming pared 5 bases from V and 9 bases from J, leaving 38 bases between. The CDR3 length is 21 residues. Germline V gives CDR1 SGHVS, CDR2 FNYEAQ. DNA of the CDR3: TGTGCCAGCAGCCGACGGGATTCTCACTCCCCCAATCAACCATCGGACGGTGAGCAGTTCTTC. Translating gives CASSRRDSHSPNQPSDGEQFF.

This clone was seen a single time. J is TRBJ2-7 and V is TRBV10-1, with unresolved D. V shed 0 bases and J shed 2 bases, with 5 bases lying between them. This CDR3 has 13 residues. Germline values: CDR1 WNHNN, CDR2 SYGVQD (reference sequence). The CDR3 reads CASSESLTYEQYF. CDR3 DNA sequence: TGCGCCAGCAGTGAGTCGCTAACCTACGAGCAGTACTTC.